What follows is one T cell receptor (beta chain) and its context. This receptor's antigen is unknown. Base quality data are lacking; no much larger clone is found one base away. The cohort was made up of roughly 670 healthy bone marrow donors. Cohort members were all nominally healthy when sampled, although unrecorded immune exposures were likely present. The donor tested CMV seronegative and was one of the 352 seronegative cohort members. A peripheral blood sample was collected from each donor, and TCR beta sequencing was performed on peripheral blood mononuclear cells. The Qiagen DNeasy Blood Extraction Kit was used to extract genomic DNA from the blood cell samples. The record originates from a study of cytomegalovirus exposure and HLA in healthy donors (dated by TCRdb to about 2017). As for the study more broadly: An earlier analysis of roughly 500 of the donors reported 276 Gb of sequence data and some 100 million unique TCR beta sequences from 150 million to 200 million T cells. About 310 gigabases of sequencing data and 70 million to 85 million unique TCR sequences were included in an early release covering under 650 HLA-typed donors. Of the roughly 400 genotyped donors, over 70% fell in the genetic ancestry cluster associated with self-reported Caucasian donors. The study aimed to test whether signatures of past pathogen exposure could be identified by cataloging public T cell receptors. The T cell repertoires of some 700 subjects were profiled by immunosequencing and related to cytomegalovirus serostatus. Along with the approximately 700-subject first cohort, a separate validation cohort of over a hundred different subjects was used. To predict cytomegalovirus infection status, the study brought together high-throughput TCR immunosequencing, statistical association of individual TCRs with disease status, and machine learning. To study patterns of TCR occurrence, a later analysis re-analyzed previously published TCR beta repertoires from around 700 donors and added high-resolution HLA genotyping. In the later analysis, no new phenotypic data were used to find candidate immune exposures; instead, reliance was placed on TCR beta sequences and their occurrence across donors. To decide whether each TCR beta V gene segment behaved as functional or pseudogenic, an earlier analysis of some 540 of the donors relied on high-throughput TCR beta sequencing. Alongside the repertoire data, information on donor age, sex, ethnicity and CMV serostatus was compiled. In a later genetic analysis, genome-wide SNP genotypes for about three fifths of the 666 donors were used, and that subset was treated as a discovery cohort. Every repertoire in the discovery cohort had been generated on one and the same sequencing platform. HLA typing covered class I and class II loci at four-digit resolution. The number of typed donors differed by locus: about 629-630 for A, B, C, DRB1 and DQB1; some 500 for DQA1; 600 to 610 for DPA1; and 450 to 480 for DPB1. Roughly 5 DR-DQ haplotypes were treated as single units for association and clustering because of strong linkage in the cohort. Among 398 genotyped donors of the cohort, an average of around 250,000 unique TCR beta nucleotide sequences was sequenced per donor, of which roughly 17% were non-productive.

Looking up the germline V gene yields CDR1 SGHRS and CDR2 YFSETQ. The CDR3 goes from the cysteine to the phenylalanine over 16 residues. Only the CDR3 DNA stays, 48 bases, in frame from base 1. Unmatched junction bases come to 6, with V trimmed by 0 bases and J by 0 bases. The library was prepared using the immunoSEQ multiplex PCR assay. For the multiplex PCR, a mixture combining 60 forward primers for TCR Vbeta segments and 13 reverse primers for TCR Jbeta segments was used. A multiplex PCR assay on genomic DNA amplified the CDR3 region of rearranged TCR beta genes. Amplified TCR beta libraries were sequenced as 87-base-pair reads on the Illumina HiSeq System. As for the original processing: In a later analysis, tens of millions of unique TCR beta chains were counted across the approximately 670 repertoires, and roughly 11 million of these chains were shared by at least two donors. Raw reads were error-corrected and collapsed into unique sequences with a nearest-neighbor algorithm that merged closely related sequences to remove PCR and sequencing errors. Alignment of CDR3 sequences to IMGT reference sequences was used to assign V, D and J gene segments. Each retained sequence needed at least a six-nucleotide match to both a V gene segment and a J gene segment. Rearrangements were classified as productive when the CDR3 lacked stop codons and remained in frame with V and J, and all other rearrangements were classified as non-productive. CDR3 was defined according to IMGT convention as the region running from the second conserved V-encoded cysteine to the conserved J-encoded phenylalanine. The earlier analysis of 587 of the donors excluded sequences that lacked an unambiguous match to a single V gene segment. In an earlier analysis of several hundred of the donors, V segments were called functional above 56.7% productive rearrangements and were called segregating when the between-donor standard deviation exceeded 5%. To diagnose cytomegalovirus status from the catalog of TCR beta chain sequences, a statistical classification framework was built. A later analysis assigned V and J genes by comparing TCR nucleotide sequences with IMGT/GENE-DB human TR gene sequences. The TCRdist pipeline was used in a later analysis to assign CDR3 sequences and most-parsimonious VDJ recombination scenarios. In a later analysis, each TCR beta chain was defined by its CDR3 amino acid sequence together with its V-gene family, and reads without a unique V-gene family were excluded. In a later analysis, several hundred highly shared, low-generation-probability nucleotide sequences were removed to address suspected cross-contamination and a sequencing artifact. A later analysis calculated a clonal expansion index for each public chain from normalized within-repertoire ranks of inferred template counts. In a later analysis, generation probabilities were computed using a VDJ recombination model fitted to out-of-frame rearrangements, and the results were checked against IGoR. Hypergeometric tests were used in a later analysis to score TCR-TCR, TCR-HLA and TCR-CMV co-occurrence, with a repertoire-size bias correction applied to the TCR pairs. A later analysis estimated false discovery rates by permuting HLA or CMV assignments 20 times. In a later analysis, co-occurring TCRs were grouped using DBSCAN, and TCRdist sequence similarity was added for clustering within HLA-allele-positive subsets. Repertoires with fewer than 30,000 or more than 120,000 public chains, plus five repertoires with anomalous nucleotide sharing, were excluded from co-occurrence clustering. Entries here come from immuneACCESS through TCRdb and include only in-frame sequences with V and J called. Some clones fail to appear in such tables; in the studies checked, an unresolved V gene covers under half of the shortfall, and the cause of the remainder is unknown. V and J calls plus clone size are reproduced from that table; the DNA served to infer D and trimming. This sample is represented by about 250,000 clones; roughly two thirds of them were singletons. Around 2% of the sample goes to the ten largest clones.

On the study overall, not on this receptor specifically: This cohort had only TCR beta chains sequenced, and the lack of alpha or paired-chain data limited which features could be detected. In a later analysis, the rate of TCR association differed among HLA loci, with DRB1 alleles having the most associated TCRs and HLA-C alleles having the fewest. An association between a missense DCLRE1C variant and V-gene and J-gene trimming of TCR beta chains was found in a later genetic analysis and replicated in an independent cohort. A few of the identified cytomegalovirus-associated TCR beta chains were confirmed in vitro to be specific for cytomegalovirus antigens. Because HLA typing was missing for some donors at each locus, association tests included only the typed subset. In a later analysis, HLA-associated TCR beta chains showed more clonal expansion and lower generation probabilities than non-associated chains that were equally common. The only immune exposure information available for the cohort was CMV serostatus. Across donors, most TCR sequences were observed very rarely, whereas some public TCRs were present in many individuals. Compared with the 666-donor mean, donors in an Asian-associated ancestry cluster had fewer N-insertions in productive TCRs, according to a later genetic analysis. A total of 150 to 200 TCR beta chains were listed by the study as associated with cytomegalovirus. A further reported finding was that TCR beta sequences accurately predicted the HLA-A and HLA-B alleles for most subjects in the first cohort. Specific HLA alleles were associated with 15,000 to 20,000 TCR beta sequences at a false discovery rate of 0.05 in a later analysis. Because counts were too low, about 18 rarely observed V segments, including chromosome 9 orphons, were excluded from the earlier analysis of some 590 of the donors. When HLA alleles, especially DR and DQ, strongly co-occurred, attributing TCR associations to individual alleles was difficult. In an earlier analysis of more than 450 of the donors, most TCR beta V segments were observed in productive rearrangements about 87% or about 30% of the time, broadly matching IMGT annotations. A later analysis found that most CMV-associated TCR beta chains appeared HLA-restricted, with HLA associations seemingly driven largely by CMV exposure. A cluster of highly shared sequence variants was judged likely to represent a technical artifact of the sequencing pipeline. Linkage disequilibrium might explain the correlated functional status among segregating V segments, but an unknown experimental factor could not be ruled out. The authors suggested that the approach could potentially be extended to other disease states and immunological phenotypes. Cytomegalovirus status was reported to be diagnosed by the classifier with high specificity and sensitivity in both the original and validation cohorts. A later analysis reported that several top co-occurrence clusters appeared linked to parvovirus B19, influenza, CMV and Epstein-Barr virus. The 87-base-pair reads could not distinguish some IMGT-functional V segments, including TRBV6-2 and TRBV6-3, so those segments were excluded. Presence/absence analyses assumed roughly uniform sequencing depth across donors, an assumption that may not hold.

The receptor's source is a female donor in good health and CMV-seronegative. The sequenced material came from PBMCs. This chain is built from TRBV5-1 and TRBJ2-7; TRBD2 lines up with 7 middle nucleotides. The encoded CDR3 is CASSLVGLSSSYEQYF. The sequence in DNA is TGCGCCAGCAGCTTGGTGGGACTATCGAGCTCCTACGAGCAGTACTTC.